The 5 T cell receptor beta chains presented below share a single source sample, sequenced in a study of blood T cell repertoires in COVID-19. Measured with immunoSEQ multiplex PCR; TCRdb has only the in-frame clones, and not every one. This table holds some 400,000 clones, approximately 90% found once. Sequencing was done on a sample of PBMCs or T cells enriched from blood (not recorded which). All receptors derive from a woman aged 40 to 55 who had been exposed to COVID-19.

The chain employs TRBV15 and TRBJ1-2; 8 bases are shared with TRBD1. V shed 0 bases, J shed 5 bases, and the junction held 5 bases outside the gene matches. CDR1 is LNHNV and CDR2 is YYDKDF in the germline V gene (reference sequence). The CDR3 extends over 15 amino acids. The CDR3 loop is CATSREGQGPYGYTF. CDR3 nucleotides: TGTGCCACCAGCAGAGAAGGACAGGGCCCGTATGGCTACACCTTC.

This clone was recorded many times. The chain has TRBV2 and TRBJ2-1, with 12 bases identical to TRBD2. The V gene's germline CDR1 is SNHLY and CDR2 FYNNEI. This CDR3 spans 17 amino acids. V was clipped by 5 bases and J by 4 bases; unmatched bases: 9. The CDR3 spells CASSSRLAGGEYNEQFF. Written as DNA, the CDR3 is TGTGCCAGCAGTAGTCGTCTAGCGGGAGGGGAGTACAATGAGCAGTTCTTC.

This clone has only one observation. The chain employs TRBV21-1 and TRBJ2-5; TRBD1 was called by the table and not checked on the DNA. TRBV21-1 is termed a pseudogene. The length of the CDR3 is 14 residues. CDR3 sequence (DNA): TGTGCCAGCAGCAATAGCCAGGGGGCAGAGACCCAGTACTTC. Protein sequence: CASSNSQGAETQYF.

The genes are TRBV27 and TRBJ1-2; tentatively, D is TRBD1 (5 bases). This CDR3 is 12 amino acids long. V lost 10 bases to trimming and J lost 8 bases, with 17 bases between them. Germline V gene data show CDR1 as MNHEY and CDR2 as SMNVEV (reference sequence). CDR3 nucleotide sequence: TGTGCCACCAAGGACGGGGGTAGGGGCTACACCTTC. Amino acid sequence: CATKDGGRGYTF.

In this sample, this clone turned up a few times. The rearrangement links TRBV2 to TRBJ1-5; 7 nucleotides line up with TRBD1. The CDR3 contains 14 residues. V shed 6 bases, J shed 4 bases, and the junction held 6 bases outside the gene matches. Germline lookup yields CDR1 SNHLY and CDR2 FYNNEI. The CDR3 nucleotides read TGTGCCAGCAGGGACCGGGACAGAAATCAGCCCCAGCATTTT. As protein: CASRDRDRNQPQHF.